This TCR beta chain stems from a study of CD8 T cells in ankylosing spondylitis. TCRdb independently ran MiXCR on the 5' RACE reads; one entry per CDR3 protein. The sample contains approximately 240,000 distinct CDR3 sequences, about 10% of which appear only once. CDR3 length equals 16 residues. After removal of 1 base from V and 2 bases from J, the junction contained 6 bases not matched to a gene. Germline V gene lookup returns CDR1 GTSNPN and CDR2 SVGIG (reference sequence). This TCR derives from a male donor with ankylosing spondylitis or in good health (not recorded which). Sequencing was done on a sample of blood, either unsorted or a sorted T cell fraction (not recorded which). The chain couples TRBV30 to TRBJ2-3; TRBD1 matches at 10 bases. CDR3 amino acids: CAWSAPTGGITDTQYF. The CDR3 region has the DNA TGTGCCTGGAGTGCCCCGACAGGGGGCATCACAGATACGCAGTATTTT.